This T cell receptor (beta chain) was found in a study of CD8 T cells in Susac syndrome. Definite or probable Susac syndrome was diagnosed using recently defined diagnostic criteria. Negative isolation was used for CD8+ and CD4+ T cells, and FACS enrichment was applied to TEMRA cells. V trimming: 2 bases; J trimming: 5 bases; junction bases outside the gene matches: 14. This CDR3 comprises 17 residues. Per germline, CDR1 SGHAT and CDR2 FQNNGV. An input of 0.5 to 1 ug of RNA was subjected to reverse transcription using random hexamers. TCRdb fed the immunoSEQ multiplex PCR reads into MiXCR, producing one record per CDR3 protein. Here the sample spans 140,000 to 150,000 distinct CDR3 sequences, around 95% being singletons.

The receptor was derived from a human donor with Susac syndrome. The sample was CD4+ T cells from PBMCs. This chain connects TRBV11-2 to TRBJ2-5; 7 bases agree with TRBD2. The CDR3 DNA reads TGTGCCAGCAGCTTATCCGACTTGGACGGGGGAGGGGAGACCCAGTACTTC. Its protein is CASSLSDLDGGGETQYF.